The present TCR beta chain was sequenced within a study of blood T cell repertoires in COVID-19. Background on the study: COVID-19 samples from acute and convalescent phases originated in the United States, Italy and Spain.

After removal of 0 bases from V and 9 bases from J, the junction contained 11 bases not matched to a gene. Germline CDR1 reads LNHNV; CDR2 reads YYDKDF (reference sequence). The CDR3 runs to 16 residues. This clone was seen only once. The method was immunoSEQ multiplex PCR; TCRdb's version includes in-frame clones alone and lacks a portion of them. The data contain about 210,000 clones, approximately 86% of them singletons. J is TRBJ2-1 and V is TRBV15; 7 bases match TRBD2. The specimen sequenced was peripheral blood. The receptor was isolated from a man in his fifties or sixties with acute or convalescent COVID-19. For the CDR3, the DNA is TGTGCCACCAGCAGAGAGGTCAGCGGGGCGGGTAGTGAGCAGTTCTTC. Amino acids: CATSREVSGAGSEQFF.